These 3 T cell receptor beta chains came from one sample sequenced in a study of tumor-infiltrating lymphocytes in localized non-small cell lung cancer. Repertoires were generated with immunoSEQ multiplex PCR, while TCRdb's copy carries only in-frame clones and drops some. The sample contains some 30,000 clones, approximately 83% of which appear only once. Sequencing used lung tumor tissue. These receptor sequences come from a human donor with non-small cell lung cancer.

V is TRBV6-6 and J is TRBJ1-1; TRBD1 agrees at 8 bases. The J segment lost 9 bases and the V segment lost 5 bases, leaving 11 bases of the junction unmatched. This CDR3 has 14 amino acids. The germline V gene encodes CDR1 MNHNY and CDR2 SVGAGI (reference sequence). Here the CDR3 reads CASSDSSGQDKAFF. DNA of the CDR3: TGTGCCAGCAGTGACAGCTCGGGACAGGATAAAGCTTTCTTT.

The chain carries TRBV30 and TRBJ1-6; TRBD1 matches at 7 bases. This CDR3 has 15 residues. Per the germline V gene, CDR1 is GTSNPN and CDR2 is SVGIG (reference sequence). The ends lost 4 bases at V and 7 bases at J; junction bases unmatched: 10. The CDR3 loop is CAWTTMDRLNSPLHF. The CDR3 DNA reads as TGTGCCTGGACTACAATGGACAGGCTAAATTCACCCCTCCACTTT.

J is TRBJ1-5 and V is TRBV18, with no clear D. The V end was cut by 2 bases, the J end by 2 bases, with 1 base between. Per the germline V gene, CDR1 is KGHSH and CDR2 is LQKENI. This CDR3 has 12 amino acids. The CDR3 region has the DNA TGTGCCAGCTCACCAGGCAATCAGCCCCAGCATTTT. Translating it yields CASSPGNQPQHF.